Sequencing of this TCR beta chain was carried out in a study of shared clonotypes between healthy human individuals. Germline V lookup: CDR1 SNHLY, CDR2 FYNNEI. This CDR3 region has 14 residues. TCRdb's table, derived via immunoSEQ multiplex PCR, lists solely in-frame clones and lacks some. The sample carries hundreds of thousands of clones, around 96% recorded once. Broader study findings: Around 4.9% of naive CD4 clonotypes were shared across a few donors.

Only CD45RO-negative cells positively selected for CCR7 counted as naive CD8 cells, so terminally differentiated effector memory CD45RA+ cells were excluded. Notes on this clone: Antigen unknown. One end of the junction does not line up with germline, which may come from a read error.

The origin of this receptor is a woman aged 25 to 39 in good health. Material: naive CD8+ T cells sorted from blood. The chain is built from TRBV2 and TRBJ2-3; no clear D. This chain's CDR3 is CASSENRRTETQYF. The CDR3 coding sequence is TGTGCCAGCAGTGAGAACCGCCGCACAGAAACGCAGTATTTT.